One and the same sample provided the 16 T cell receptor beta chains below, sequenced in a study of blood T cell repertoires in COVID-19. Libraries were prepared by immunoSEQ multiplex PCR; TCRdb keeps only in-frame clonotypes and omits some of them. The sample shows about 250,000 clones, around nine tenths of them seen only once. Sequenced: peripheral blood. The source is a woman aged 40 to 55 who had recovered from COVID-19.

This chain links TRBV6-1 with TRBJ1-6, with D unclear. Germline V gene data show CDR1 as MNHNS and CDR2 as SASEGT. Trimming removed 0 bases from V and 7 bases from J, with 13 bases in between. The CDR3 runs 16 residues. The CDR3 sequence: CASSEAWVLRNSPLHF. As DNA, the CDR3 is TGTGCCAGCAGTGAAGCGTGGGTCCTGAGGAATTCACCCCTCCACTTT.

The chain carries TRBV14 and TRBJ2-7; the match to TRBD2 covers 7 bases. The CDR3 consists of 18 residues. After removal of 3 bases from V and 4 bases from J, the junction contained 18 bases not matched to a gene. The germline CDR1 and CDR2 sequences are SGHDN and FVKESK. CDR3 bases: TGTGCCAGCAGCCACCCCAAGACGGGGGGAGCGCTCCTTTACGAGCAGTACTTC. This sequence encodes CASSHPKTGGALLYEQYF.

The gene calls are TRBV7-9 and TRBJ1-4; perhaps TRBD1 as D (5 bases). Trimming shortened V by 5 bases and J by 4 bases, and 11 bases separated the two germline ends. Germline V gives CDR1 SEHNR, CDR2 FQNEAQ (reference sequence). The CDR3 totals 14 residues. DNA of the CDR3: TGTGCCAGCAGCCCCGGGGGGAATAATGAAAAACTGTTTTTT. Its protein product is CASSPGGNNEKLFF.

The rearrangement links TRBV30 to TRBJ1-6; 8 bases are a match to TRBD1. Looked up from germline, CDR1 is GTSNPN and CDR2 is SVGIG (reference sequence). The junction had 3 bases not matched to a gene; V was cut back by 4 bases and J by 7 bases. This CDR3 has 13 amino acids. The CDR3 region has the DNA TGTGCCTGGACACAGGGGGGGAATTCACCCCTCCACTTT. Translation gives CAWTQGGNSPLHF.

The chain joins TRBV5-1 to TRBJ2-3; weak D call: TRBD2 (5 bases). This CDR3 is built from 13 residues. Per the germline V gene, CDR1 is SGHRS and CDR2 is YFSETQ. V lost 4 bases and J 6 bases, leaving 12 bases between the germline ends. CDR3 bases: TGCGCCAGCAGCCAAGAGGGCGGGGATACGCAGTATTTT. Amino acids: CASSQEGGDTQYF. Full variable domain (remainder filled in from reference TRBV5-1 and TRBJ2-3): KAGVTQTPRYLIKTRGQQVTLSCSPISGHRSVSWYQQTPGQGLQFLFEYFSETQRNKGNFPGRFSGRQFSNSRSEMNVSTLELGDSALYLCASSQEGGDTQYFGPGTRLTVL.

J is TRBJ1-1 and V is TRBV6-2 or TRBV6-3; D is ambiguous. The germline V gene has CDR1 MNHEY and CDR2 SVGEGT. This CDR3 comprises 17 residues. V shed 6 bases and J shed 1 base, with 21 bases lying between them. CDR3 in DNA: TGTGCCAGCAGCAAAACGAGGAGCCCAGTCGGGAACACTGAAGCTTTCTTT. Translating gives CASSKTRSPVGNTEAFF.

This rearrangement joins TRBV27 to TRBJ2-7; 7 positions match TRBD2. Trimming cost V 6 bases and J 1 base; bases outside gene matches: 9. Germline V lookup: CDR1 MNHEY, CDR2 SMNVEV (reference sequence). The CDR3 loop spans 15 amino acids. The DNA of the CDR3 is TGTGCCAGCAGCCCGGGGGGTGGCGGATCCTACGAGCAGTACTTC. It yields the protein CASSPGGGGSYEQYF.

The V call is TRBV7-8, the J call TRBJ2-1; 10 bases are shared with TRBD2. V trimming: 1 base; J trimming: 3 bases; junction bases outside the gene matches: 9. This CDR3 is 18 amino acids long. Germline loops: CDR1 SGHVS, CDR2 FQNEAQ. The CDR3 DNA reads TGTGCCAGCAGCTTAGGCCTAGCGGGGGCCCCAAACTACAATGAGCAGTTCTTC. It yields the protein CASSLGLAGAPNYNEQFF. Filled out from reference TRBV7-8 and TRBJ2-1, the complete variable domain reads GAGVSQSPRYKVAKRGQDVALRCDPISGHVSLFWYQQALGQGPEFLTYFQNEAQLDKSGLPSDRFFAERPEGSVSTLKIQRTQQEDSAVYLCASSLGLAGAPNYNEQFFGPGTRLTVL.

This chain connects TRBV4-3 to TRBJ2-1; maybe TRBD2 (7 bases). The CDR3 sequence is 14 residues long. Germline V lookup: CDR1 LGHNA, CDR2 YSLEER. Trimming removed 4 bases from V and 6 bases from J, with 13 bases in between. This CDR3 reads CASSRGGGVNEQFF. In DNA, the CDR3 is TGCGCCAGCAGCCGGGGGGGCGGCGTCAATGAGCAGTTCTTC.

The gene calls are TRBV10-3 and TRBJ2-3; perhaps TRBD2 as D (7 bases). CDR1 and CDR2 (germline): ENHRY, SYGVKD. Trimming took 10 bases from V and 4 from J, leaving 15 bases between them. This CDR3 comprises 13 residues. This CDR3 reads CATGGRTSDTQYF. In DNA form, the CDR3 reads TGTGCCACCGGGGGGCGGACGTCAGATACGCAGTATTTT.

The genes are TRBV2 and TRBJ2-2; 9 nucleotides agree with TRBD2. V shed 2 bases and J 0 bases; nucleotides not matched to a gene: 13. CDR3 size: 20 residues. Germline loops: CDR1 SNHLY, CDR2 FYNNEI. In DNA, the CDR3 is TGTGCCAGCAGTGAATCCCCCCGGGCGGGAGGGCCGGCGAACACCGGGGAGCTGTTTTTT. Translating gives CASSESPRAGGPANTGELFF.

The chain couples TRBV6-5 to TRBJ2-1; D is possibly TRBD2 (5 bases). The CDR3 is 13 amino acids. Trimming left V 4 bases short and J 4 bases short, with 8 bases between. Germline V CDR1 and CDR2: MNHEY, SVGAGI. The DNA for the CDR3 is TGTGCCAGCAGTTGGGGAGAATACAATGAGCAGTTCTTC. Translating it yields CASSWGEYNEQFF.

The gene calls are TRBV4-2 and TRBJ2-1; 8 bases line up with TRBD2. CDR1 and CDR2 from the germline V gene are LGHNA and YNFKEQ. The CDR3 length is 18 residues. V trimming: 1 base; J trimming: 5 bases; junction bases outside the gene matches: 13. The CDR3 bases are TGTGCCAGCAGCCAAGGCACCCGACTTAGCGGGATCGACAATGAGCAGTTCTTC. Translating it yields CASSQGTRLSGIDNEQFF.

V and J are TRBV7-2 and TRBJ2-1; 8 bases are shared with TRBD2. The V and J ends lost 7 bases and 0 bases, in that order; junction bases with no gene match: 14. The V gene's germline CDR1 is SGHTA and CDR2 FQGNSA. This CDR3 spans 18 amino acids. CDR3 DNA sequence: TGTGCCAGCACCACCTGGGCTAGCGGGCCAAGCTCCTACAATGAGCAGTTCTTC. The encoded protein is CASTTWASGPSSYNEQFF.

The chain joins TRBV7-6 to TRBJ2-2, with 7 bases lining up with TRBD1. The germline V gene encodes CDR1 SGHVS and CDR2 FNYEAQ. With V trimmed by 5 bases and J by 4 bases, 1 base remained unmatched. This CDR3 is built from 13 residues. CDR3 sequence: CASSPGGTGELFF. Here the CDR3 DNA reads TGTGCCAGCAGCCCAGGGGGCACCGGGGAGCTGTTTTTT.

The chain employs TRBV27 and TRBJ1-1, with D tentatively TRBD1 (6 bases). CDR3 length equals 16 residues. The germline V gene has CDR1 MNHEY and CDR2 SMNVEV (reference sequence). V dropped 0 bases and J dropped 4 bases, with 15 bases sitting between them. The CDR3 region is CASSLSRGTRATEAFF. The CDR3 coding sequence is TGTGCCAGCAGTTTATCGAGGGGGACGAGGGCCACTGAAGCTTTCTTT.